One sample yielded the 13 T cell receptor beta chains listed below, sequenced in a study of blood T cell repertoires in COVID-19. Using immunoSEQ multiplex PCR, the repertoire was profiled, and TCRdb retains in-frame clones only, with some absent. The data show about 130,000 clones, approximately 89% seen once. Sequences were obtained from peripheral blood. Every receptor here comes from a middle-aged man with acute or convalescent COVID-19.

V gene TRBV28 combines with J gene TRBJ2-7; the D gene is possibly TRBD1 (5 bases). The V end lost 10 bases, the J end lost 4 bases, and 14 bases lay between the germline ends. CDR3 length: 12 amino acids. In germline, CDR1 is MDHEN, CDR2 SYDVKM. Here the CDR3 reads CATTGRRYEQYF. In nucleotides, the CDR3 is TGTGCCACCACAGGCCGCCGGTACGAGCAGTACTTC.

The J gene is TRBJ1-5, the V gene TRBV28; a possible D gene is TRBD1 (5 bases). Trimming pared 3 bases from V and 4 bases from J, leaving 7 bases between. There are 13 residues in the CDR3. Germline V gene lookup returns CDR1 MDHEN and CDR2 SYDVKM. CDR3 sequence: CASSLDKNQPQHF. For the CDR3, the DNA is TGTGCCAGCAGTTTGGACAAAAATCAGCCCCAGCATTTT.

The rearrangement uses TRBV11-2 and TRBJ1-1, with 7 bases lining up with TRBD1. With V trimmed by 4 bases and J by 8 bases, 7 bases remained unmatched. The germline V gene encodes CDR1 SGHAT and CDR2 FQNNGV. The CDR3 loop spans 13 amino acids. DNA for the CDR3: TGTGCCAGCAGCTCCCGGGGACAGACAGAAGCTTTCTTT. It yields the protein CASSSRGQTEAFF.

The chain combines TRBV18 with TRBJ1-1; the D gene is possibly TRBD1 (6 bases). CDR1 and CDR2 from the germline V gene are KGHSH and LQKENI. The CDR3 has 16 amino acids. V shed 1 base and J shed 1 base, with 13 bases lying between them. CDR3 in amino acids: CASSPLGTYKNTEAFF. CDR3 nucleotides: TGTGCCAGCTCACCACTCGGGACATACAAGAACACTGAAGCTTTCTTT.

CDR3 amino acids: CASSASETQYF. DNA of the CDR3: TGTGCCAGCAGCGCCAGTGAGACCCAGTACTTC. J is TRBJ2-5 and V is TRBV2; D is uncertain. V was trimmed by 6 bases and J by 5 bases, leaving 7 bases between them. Germline assignment: CDR1 SNHLY and CDR2 FYNNEI. The CDR3 sequence is 11 residues long.

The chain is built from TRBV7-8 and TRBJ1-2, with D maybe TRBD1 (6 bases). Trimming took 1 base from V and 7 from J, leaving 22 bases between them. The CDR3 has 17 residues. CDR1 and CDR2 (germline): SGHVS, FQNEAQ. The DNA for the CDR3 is TGTGCCAGCAGCTTAGGTGGGAACAGGGTCTTGGCGGTTGGCTACACCTTC. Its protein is CASSLGGNRVLAVGYTF.

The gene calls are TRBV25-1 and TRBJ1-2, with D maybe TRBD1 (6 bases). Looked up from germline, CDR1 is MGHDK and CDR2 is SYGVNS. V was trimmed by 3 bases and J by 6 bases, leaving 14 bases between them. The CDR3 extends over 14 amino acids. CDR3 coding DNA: TGTGCCAGCAGTGATCCCGGACAGTCCCATGGCTACACCTTC. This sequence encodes CASSDPGQSHGYTF.

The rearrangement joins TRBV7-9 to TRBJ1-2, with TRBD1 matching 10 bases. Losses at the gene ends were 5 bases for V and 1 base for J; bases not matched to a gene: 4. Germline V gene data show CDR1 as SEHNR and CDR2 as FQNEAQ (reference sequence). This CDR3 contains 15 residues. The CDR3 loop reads CASSVGTGDNYGYTF. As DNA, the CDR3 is TGTGCCAGCAGCGTGGGGACAGGGGATAACTATGGCTACACCTTC.

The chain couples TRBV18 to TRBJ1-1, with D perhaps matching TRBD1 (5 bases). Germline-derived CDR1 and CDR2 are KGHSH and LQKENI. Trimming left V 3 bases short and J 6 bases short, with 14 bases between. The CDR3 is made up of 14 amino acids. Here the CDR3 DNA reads TGTGCCAGCTCACCGACAGTTAAGGACGCTGAAGCTTTCTTT. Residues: CASSPTVKDAEAFF. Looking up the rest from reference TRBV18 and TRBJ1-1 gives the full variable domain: NAGVMQNPRHLVRRRGQEARLRCSPMKGHSHVYWYRQLPEEGLKFMVYLQKENIIDESGMPKERFSAEFPKEGPSILRIQQVVRGDSAAYFCASSPTVKDAEAFFGQGTRLTVV.

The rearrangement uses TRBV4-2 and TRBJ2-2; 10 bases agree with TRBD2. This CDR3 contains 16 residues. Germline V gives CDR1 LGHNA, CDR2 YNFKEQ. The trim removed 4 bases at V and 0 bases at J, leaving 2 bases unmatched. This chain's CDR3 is CASSPGLAANTGELFF. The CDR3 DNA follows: TGTGCCAGCAGCCCCGGACTAGCGGCGAACACCGGGGAGCTGTTTTTT.

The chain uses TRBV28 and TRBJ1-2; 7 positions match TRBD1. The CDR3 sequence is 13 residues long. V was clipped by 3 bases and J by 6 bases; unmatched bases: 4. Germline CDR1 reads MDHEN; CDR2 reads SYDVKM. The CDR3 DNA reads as TGTGCCAGCAGTTTTCAGGGGGTAAATGGCTACACCTTC. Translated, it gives CASSFQGVNGYTF.

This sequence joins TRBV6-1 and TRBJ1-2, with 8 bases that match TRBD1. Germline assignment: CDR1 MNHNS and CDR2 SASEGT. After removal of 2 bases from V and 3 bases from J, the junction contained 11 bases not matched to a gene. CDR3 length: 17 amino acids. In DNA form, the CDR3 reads TGTGCCAGCAGTGAAAGAGGGTCAGGGGGCAGTTACTATGGCTACACCTTC. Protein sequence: CASSERGSGGSYYGYTF.

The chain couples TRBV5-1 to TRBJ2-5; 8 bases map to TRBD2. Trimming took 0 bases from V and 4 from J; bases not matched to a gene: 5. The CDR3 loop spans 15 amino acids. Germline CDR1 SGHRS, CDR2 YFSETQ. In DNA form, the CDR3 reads TGCGCCAGCAGCTTGGTGGCGGGGGGTGGAGAGACCCAGTACTTC. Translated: CASSLVAGGGETQYF.